This TCR beta chain was found in a study of T cell responses to AZD1222 COVID-19 vaccine. This CDR3 spans 16 amino acids. Per the germline V gene, CDR1 is LNHNV and CDR2 is YYDKDF (reference sequence). The V and J ends lost 3 bases and 9 bases, in that order; junction bases with no gene match: 5. Concerning this clone: The antigen is not known.

Study outcomes and limitations: Repertoire sampling occurred only after the peak T cell response. Among the donors, most were white British and more were female, and clonal diversity was possibly underestimated. The study found Spike-specific TCR breadth and depth rose after two AZD1222 doses.

Only in-frame clones appear in the TCRdb table, and some are missing; sequencing was by immunoSEQ multiplex PCR. Here the sample spans 150,000 to 200,000 clones, roughly 94% being singletons. The sample was peripheral blood, taken 28 days after the second AZD1222 dose. The origin of this receptor is an adult who received the AZD1222 COVID-19 vaccine. This chain joins TRBV15 and TRBJ2-1, with 16 bases that match TRBD2. This CDR3 is CATSRGLAGGVGEQFF. The CDR3 nucleotides are TGTGCCACCAGCAGGGGACTAGCGGGAGGGGTGGGTGAGCAGTTCTTC. Complete variable domain (other parts from reference TRBV15 and TRBJ2-1): DAMVIQNPRYQVTQFGKPVTLSCSQTLNHNVMYWYQQKSSQAPKLLFHYYDKDFNNEADTPDNFQSRRPNTSFCFLDIRSPGLGDTAMYLCATSRGLAGGVGEQFFGPGTRLTVL.